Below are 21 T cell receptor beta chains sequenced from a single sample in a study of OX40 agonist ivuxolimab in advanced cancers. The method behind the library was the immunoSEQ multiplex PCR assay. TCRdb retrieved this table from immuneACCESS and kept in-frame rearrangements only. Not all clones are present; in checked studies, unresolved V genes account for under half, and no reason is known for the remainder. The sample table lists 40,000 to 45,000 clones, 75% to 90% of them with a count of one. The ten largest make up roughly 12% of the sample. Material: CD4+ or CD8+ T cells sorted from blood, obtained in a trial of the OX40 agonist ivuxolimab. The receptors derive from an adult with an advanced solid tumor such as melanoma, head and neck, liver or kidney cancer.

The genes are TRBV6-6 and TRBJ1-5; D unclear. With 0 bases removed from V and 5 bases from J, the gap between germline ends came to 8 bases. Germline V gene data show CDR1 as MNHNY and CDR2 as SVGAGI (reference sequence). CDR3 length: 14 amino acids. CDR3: CASSYSSIYQPQHF. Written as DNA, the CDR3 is TGTGCCAGCAGTTACTCTTCGATTTATCAGCCCCAGCATTTT.

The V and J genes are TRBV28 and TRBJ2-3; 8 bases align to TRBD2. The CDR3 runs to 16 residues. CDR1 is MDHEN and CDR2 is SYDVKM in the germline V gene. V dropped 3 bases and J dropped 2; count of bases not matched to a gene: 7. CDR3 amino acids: CASSFSAGGHTDTQYF. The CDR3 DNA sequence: TGTGCCAGCAGTTTTAGCGCGGGAGGCCACACAGATACGCAGTATTTT.

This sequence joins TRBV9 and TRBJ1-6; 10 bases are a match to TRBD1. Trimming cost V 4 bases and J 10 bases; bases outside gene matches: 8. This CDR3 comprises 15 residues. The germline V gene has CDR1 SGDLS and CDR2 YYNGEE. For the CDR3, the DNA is TGTGCCAGCAGCTCGGGACAGGGGTTAGGATCACCCCTCCACTTT. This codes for CASSSGQGLGSPLHF.

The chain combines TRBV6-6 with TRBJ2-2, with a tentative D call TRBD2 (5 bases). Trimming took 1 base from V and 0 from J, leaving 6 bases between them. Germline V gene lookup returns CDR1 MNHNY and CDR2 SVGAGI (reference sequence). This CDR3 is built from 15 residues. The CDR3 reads CASSYWETNTGELFF. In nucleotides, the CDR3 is TGTGCCAGCAGTTACTGGGAGACGAACACCGGGGAGCTGTTTTTT.

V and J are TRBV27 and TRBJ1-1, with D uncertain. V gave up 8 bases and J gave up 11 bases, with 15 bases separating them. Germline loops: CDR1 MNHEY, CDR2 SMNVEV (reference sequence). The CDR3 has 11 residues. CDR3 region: CASPPGDEAFF. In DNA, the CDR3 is TGTGCCAGCCCGCCGGGCGACGAGGCTTTCTTT.

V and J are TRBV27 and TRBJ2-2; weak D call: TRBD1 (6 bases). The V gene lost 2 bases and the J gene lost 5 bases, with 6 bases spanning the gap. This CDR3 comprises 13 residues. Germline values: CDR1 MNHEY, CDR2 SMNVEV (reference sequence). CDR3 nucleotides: TGTGCCAGCAGTTTAGGACAGACCGGGGAGCTGTTTTTT. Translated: CASSLGQTGELFF.

The CDR3 nucleotides read TGCGCCAGCAGCTTGGATCTAGCGAGCTACGAGCAGTACTTC. Amino acid sequence: CASSLDLASYEQYF. The rearrangement joins TRBV5-1 to TRBJ2-7, with a weak D call TRBD2 (6 bases). Germline-derived CDR1 and CDR2 are SGHRS and YFSETQ. The CDR3 runs to 14 residues. Trimming stripped 0 bases from V and 3 bases from J, with 10 bases between.

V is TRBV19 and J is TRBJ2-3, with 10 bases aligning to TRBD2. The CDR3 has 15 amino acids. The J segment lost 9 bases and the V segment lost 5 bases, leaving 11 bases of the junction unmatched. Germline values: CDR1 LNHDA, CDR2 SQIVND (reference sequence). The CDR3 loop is CASSPSGGLLVTQYF. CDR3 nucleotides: TGTGCCAGTAGTCCTAGCGGGGGCTTGCTAGTGACGCAGTATTTT.

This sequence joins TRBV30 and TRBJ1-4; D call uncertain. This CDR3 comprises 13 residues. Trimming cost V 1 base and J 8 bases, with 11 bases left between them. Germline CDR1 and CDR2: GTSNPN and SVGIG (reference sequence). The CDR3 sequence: CAWSEVWVEKLFF. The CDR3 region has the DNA TGTGCCTGGAGTGAGGTCTGGGTGGAAAAACTGTTTTTT.

The CDR3 bases are TGTGCCAGCAGTCCTAGCGGGGGGCGGTACAATGAGCAGTTCTTC. Its translation is CASSPSGGRYNEQFF. The chain recombines TRBV9 with TRBJ2-1; 11 bases map to TRBD2. This CDR3 region has 15 residues. Trimming cost V 5 bases and J 4 bases; bases outside gene matches: 5. Germline CDR1 is SGDLS and CDR2 is YYNGEE.

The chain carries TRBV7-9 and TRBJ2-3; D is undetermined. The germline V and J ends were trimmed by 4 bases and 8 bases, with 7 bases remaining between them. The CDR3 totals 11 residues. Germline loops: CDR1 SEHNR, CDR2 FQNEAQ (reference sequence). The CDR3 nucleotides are TGTGCCAGCAGCTCCCTCGGTACGCAGTATTTT. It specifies CASSSLGTQYF.

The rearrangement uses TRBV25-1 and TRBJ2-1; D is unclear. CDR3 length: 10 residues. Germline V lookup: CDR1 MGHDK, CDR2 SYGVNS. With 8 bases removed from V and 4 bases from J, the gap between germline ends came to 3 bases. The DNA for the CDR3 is TGTGCCAGCGGGTACAATGAGCAGTTCTTC. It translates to CASGYNEQFF.

The CDR3 loop is CASTWTSPNTGELFF. Written as DNA, the CDR3 is TGTGCCAGCACCTGGACTAGCCCGAACACCGGGGAGCTGTTTTTT. The chain carries TRBV6-6 and TRBJ2-2; 8 bases align to TRBD2. The germline V gene encodes CDR1 MNHNY and CDR2 SVGAGI (reference sequence). This CDR3 region has 15 residues. The V and J ends lost 7 bases and 0 bases, in that order; junction bases with no gene match: 4.

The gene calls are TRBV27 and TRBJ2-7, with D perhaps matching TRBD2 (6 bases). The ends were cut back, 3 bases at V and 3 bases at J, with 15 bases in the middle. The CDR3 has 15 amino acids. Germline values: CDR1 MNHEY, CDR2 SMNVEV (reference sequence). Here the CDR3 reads CASSFGLAGRYEQYF. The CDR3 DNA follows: TGTGCCAGCAGTTTCGGTTTGGCGGGGCGCTACGAGCAGTACTTC.

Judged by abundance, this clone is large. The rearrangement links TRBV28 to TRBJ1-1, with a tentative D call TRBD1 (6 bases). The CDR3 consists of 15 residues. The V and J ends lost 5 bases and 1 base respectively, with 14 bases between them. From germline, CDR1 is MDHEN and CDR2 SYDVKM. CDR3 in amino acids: CASSPPTGSNTEAFF. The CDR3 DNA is TGTGCCAGCAGTCCTCCGACAGGTTCGAACACTGAAGCTTTCTTT.

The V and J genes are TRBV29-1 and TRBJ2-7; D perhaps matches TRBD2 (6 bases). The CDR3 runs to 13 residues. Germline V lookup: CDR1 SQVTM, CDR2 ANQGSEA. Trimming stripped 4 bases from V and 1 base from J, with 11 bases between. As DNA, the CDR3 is TGCAGCGTTGTGGGGGGATTTTCCTACGAGCAGTACTTC. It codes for CSVVGGFSYEQYF.

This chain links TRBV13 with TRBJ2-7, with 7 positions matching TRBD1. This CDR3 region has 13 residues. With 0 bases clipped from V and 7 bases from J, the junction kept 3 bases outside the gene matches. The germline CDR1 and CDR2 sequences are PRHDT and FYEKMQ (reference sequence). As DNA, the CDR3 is TGTGCCAGCAGCTTAGGCAGGGGGTTGGAGCAGTACTTC. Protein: CASSLGRGLEQYF.

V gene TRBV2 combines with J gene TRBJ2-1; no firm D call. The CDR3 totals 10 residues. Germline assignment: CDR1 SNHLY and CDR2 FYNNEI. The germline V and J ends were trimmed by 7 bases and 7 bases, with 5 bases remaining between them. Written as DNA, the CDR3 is TGTGCCAGCACTGGTAATGAGCAGTTCTTC. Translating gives CASTGNEQFF. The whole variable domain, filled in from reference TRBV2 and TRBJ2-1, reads EPEVTQTPSHQVTQMGQEVILRCVPISNHLYFYWYRQILGQKVEFLVSFYNNEISEKSEIFDDQFSVERPDGSNFTLKIRSTKLEDSAMYFCASTGNEQFFGPGTRLTVL.

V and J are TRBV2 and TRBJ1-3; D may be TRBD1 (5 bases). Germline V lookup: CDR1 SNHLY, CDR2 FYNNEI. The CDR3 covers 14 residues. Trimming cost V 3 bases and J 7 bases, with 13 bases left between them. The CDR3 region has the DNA TGTGCCAGCAGTGACGGGGGGATACAGAACACCATATATTTT. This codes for CASSDGGIQNTIYF.

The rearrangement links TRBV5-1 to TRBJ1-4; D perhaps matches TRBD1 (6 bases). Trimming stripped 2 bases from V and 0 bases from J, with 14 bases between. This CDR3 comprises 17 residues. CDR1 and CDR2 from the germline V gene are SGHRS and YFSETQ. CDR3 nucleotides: TGCGCCAGCAGCTTCCTCCGGGACATCGCAACTAATGAAAAACTGTTTTTT. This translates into CASSFLRDIATNEKLFF.

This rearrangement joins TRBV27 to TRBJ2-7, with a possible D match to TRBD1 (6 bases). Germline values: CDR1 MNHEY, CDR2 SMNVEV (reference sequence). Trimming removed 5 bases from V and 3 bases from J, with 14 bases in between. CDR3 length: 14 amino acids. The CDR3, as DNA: TGTGCCAGCAGTCTGGGGACACCACTCTACGAGCAGTACTTC. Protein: CASSLGTPLYEQYF.